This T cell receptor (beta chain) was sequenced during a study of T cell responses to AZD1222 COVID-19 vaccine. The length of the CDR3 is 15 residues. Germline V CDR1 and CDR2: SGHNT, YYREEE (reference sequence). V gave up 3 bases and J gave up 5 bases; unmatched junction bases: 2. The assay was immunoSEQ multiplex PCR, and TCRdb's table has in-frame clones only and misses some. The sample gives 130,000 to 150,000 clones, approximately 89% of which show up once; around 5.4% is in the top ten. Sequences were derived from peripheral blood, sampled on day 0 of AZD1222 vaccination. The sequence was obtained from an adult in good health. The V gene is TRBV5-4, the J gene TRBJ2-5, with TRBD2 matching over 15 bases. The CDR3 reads CASSSGLAGGETQYF. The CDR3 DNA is TGTGCCAGCAGCTCAGGACTAGCGGGAGGGGAGACCCAGTACTTC.